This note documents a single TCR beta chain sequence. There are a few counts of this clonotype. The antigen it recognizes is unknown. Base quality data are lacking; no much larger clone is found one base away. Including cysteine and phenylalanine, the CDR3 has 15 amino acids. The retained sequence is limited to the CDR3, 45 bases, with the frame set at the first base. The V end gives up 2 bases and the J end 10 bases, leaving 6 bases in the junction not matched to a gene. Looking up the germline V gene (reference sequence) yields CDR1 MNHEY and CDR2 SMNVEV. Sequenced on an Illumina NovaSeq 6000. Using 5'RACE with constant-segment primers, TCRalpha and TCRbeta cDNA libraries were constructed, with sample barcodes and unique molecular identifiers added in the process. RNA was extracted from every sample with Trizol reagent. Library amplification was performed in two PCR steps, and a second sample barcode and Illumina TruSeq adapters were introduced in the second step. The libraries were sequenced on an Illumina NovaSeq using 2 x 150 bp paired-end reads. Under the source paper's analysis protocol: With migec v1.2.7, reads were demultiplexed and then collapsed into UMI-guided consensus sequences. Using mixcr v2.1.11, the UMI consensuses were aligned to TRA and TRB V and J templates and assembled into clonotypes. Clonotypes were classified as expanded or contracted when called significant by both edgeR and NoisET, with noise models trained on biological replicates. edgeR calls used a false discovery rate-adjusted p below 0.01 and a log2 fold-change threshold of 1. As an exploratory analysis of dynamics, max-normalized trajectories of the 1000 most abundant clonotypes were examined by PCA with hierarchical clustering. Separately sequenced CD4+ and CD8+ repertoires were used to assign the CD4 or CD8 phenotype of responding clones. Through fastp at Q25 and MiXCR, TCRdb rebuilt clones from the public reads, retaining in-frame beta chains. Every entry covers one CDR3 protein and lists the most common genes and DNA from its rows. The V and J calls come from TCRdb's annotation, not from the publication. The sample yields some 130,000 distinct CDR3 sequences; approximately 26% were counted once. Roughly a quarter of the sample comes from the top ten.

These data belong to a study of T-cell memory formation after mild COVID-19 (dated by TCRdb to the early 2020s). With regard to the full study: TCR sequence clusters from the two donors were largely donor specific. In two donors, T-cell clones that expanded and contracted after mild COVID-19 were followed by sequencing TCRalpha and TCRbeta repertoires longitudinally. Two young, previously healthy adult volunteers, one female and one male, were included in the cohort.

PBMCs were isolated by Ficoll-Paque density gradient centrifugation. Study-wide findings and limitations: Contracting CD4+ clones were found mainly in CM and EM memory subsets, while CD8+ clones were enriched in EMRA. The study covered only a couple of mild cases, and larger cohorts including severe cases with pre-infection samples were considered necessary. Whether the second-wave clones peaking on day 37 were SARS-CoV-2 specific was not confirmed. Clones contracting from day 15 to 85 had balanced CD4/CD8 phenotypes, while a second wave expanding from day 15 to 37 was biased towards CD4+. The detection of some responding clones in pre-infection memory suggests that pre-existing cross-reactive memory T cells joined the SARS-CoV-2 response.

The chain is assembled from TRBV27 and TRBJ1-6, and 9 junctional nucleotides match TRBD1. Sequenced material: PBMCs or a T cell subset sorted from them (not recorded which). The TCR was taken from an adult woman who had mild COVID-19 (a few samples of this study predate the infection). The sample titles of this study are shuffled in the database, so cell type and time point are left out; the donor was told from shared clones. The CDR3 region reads CASSLGGQGGSPLHF. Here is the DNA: TGTGCCAGCAGTTTAGGGGGACAGGGTGGCTCACCCCTCCACTTT.